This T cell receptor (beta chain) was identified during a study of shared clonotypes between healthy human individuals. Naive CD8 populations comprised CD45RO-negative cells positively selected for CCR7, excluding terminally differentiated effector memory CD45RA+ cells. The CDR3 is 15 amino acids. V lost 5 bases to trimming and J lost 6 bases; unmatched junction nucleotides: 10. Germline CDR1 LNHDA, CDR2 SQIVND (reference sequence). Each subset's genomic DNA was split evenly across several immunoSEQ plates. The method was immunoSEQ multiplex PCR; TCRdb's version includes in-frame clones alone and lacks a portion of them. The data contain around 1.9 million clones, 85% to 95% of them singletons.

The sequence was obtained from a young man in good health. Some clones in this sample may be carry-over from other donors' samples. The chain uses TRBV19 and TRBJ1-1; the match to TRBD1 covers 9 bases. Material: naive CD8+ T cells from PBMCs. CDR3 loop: CASSATGGRISEAFF. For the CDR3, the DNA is TGTGCCAGTAGTGCTACAGGGGGCAGGATTTCTGAAGCTTTCTTT.